A selection of T cell receptor beta chains follows, all from one sample in a study of blood T cell repertoires in COVID-19. Some clones are missing from TCRdb's copy, which holds only in-frame ones; the method was immunoSEQ multiplex PCR. This table holds about 110,000 clones, over 75% found once. Input material: peripheral blood. The source is an elderly woman with active or convalescent COVID-19. The conserved cysteine and the conserved F or W are not part of the CDR3 here.

>TRBV6-5
ASSYQIDREYGEQY
>TRBV29-1
SAGQGRNSDTQY
>TRBV30
AWSPRQGAQVKKLF
>TRBV2
AARQGIVTEAF
>TRBV19
ASSYRPSTYEQY
>TRBV4-1
ASSQPPGGYGTGELF
>TRBV2
ASSELSDQETQY
>TRBV5-1
ASSLVGAALGNTIY
>TRBV2
ASSDGQGARAYNEQF
>TRBV4-3
ASSQYGGQLDEKLF
>TRBV10-2
ASSGGTTLSTGELF
>TRBV5-1
ASTPSSGYTEAF
>TRBV5-1
ASSRGLSNEQF
>TRBV5-1
ASSLSGRANTGELF
>TRBV30
AWREGRGTEAF
>TRBV6-2/TRBV6-3
ASSFFPDYGYT
>TRBV5-5
ASSLQGWNEQF
>TRBV11-2
ASSLPFTGTRPKNEQF
>TRBV28
ASSSAGGGREKLF
>TRBV18
ASSPGLAGGLIQGLDTQY
>TRBV6-1
ASSDRVSYEQY
>TRBV29-1
SVLEANKGDNYGYT
>TRBV7-8
ASSLGGTSRSYEQY
>TRBV5-1
ASTPEVGANVLT
>TRBV7-9
ASSGLTWDRRGETQY
>TRBV10-2
ASFDRGRKPYNEQF
>TRBV6-5
ASRGQFNQPQH
>TRBV6-5
ASSPRELYGYT